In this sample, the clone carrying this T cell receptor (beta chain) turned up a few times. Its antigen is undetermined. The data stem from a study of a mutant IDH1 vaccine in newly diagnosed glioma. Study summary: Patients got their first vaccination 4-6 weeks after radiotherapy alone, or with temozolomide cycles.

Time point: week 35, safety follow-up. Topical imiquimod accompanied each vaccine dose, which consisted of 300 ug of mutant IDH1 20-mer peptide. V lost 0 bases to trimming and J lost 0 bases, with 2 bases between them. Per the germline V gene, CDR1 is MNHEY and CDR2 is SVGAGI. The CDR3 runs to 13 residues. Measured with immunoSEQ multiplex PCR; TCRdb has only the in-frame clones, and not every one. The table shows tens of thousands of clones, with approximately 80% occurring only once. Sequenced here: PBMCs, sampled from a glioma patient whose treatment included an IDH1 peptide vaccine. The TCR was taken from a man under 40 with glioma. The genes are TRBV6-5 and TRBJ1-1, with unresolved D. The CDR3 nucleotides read TGTGCCAGCAGTTACTCCCTGAACACTGAAGCTTTCTTT. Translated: CASSYSLNTEAFF.